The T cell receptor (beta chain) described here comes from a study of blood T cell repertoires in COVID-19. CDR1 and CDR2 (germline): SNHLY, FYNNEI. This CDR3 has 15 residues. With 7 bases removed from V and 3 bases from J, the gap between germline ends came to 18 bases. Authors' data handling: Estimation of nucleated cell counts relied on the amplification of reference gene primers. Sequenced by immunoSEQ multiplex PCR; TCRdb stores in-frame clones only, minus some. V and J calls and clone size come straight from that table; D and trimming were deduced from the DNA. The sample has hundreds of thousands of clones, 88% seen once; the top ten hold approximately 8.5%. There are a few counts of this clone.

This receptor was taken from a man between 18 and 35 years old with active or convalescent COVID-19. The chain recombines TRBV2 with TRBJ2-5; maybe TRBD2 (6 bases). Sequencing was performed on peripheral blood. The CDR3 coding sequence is TGTGCCAGCAAGTGGCTAGCGATATACAAAGAGACCCAGTACTTC. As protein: CASKWLAIYKETQYF.